This TCR beta chain was identified during a study of T cells in Graves' hyperthyroidism and ophthalmopathy. Looking at the study overall: The authors collected peripheral blood at initial diagnosis, before any treatment.

Researchers amplified the TCR beta CDR3 regions from RNA transcripts. With the HTBI primer set, the TCR CDR3 went through a first round of RT-PCR. TCRdb reprocessed the multiplex PCR reads via MiXCR and lists one record per CDR3 protein. The data contain hundreds of thousands of distinct CDR3 sequences, about 14% of them seen just once; the ten biggest clones take up around an eighth. Individuals with ophthalmopathy presented a Clinical Activity Score of at least 3, a NOSPECS grade of at least 4 and a duration under 3 months. The diagnoses drew upon clinical symptoms, serum thyroxine and TRAb, thyroid ultrasound and orbital computed tomography. This clonotype was seen more than once but under ten times. Antigen unknown. Overall study results and limits: The majority of expanded thyroid clonotypes above 0.001 also appeared in blood.

The CDR3 runs 16 residues. Germline CDR1 and CDR2: MGHRA and YSYEKL. The V and J ends lost 1 base and 2 bases respectively, with 15 bases between them. The TCR originated in a woman between 50 and 59 years old with Graves' ophthalmopathy. Input material: blood. V and J are TRBV4-1 and TRBJ2-7; perhaps TRBD2 as D (6 bases). The CDR3 bases are TGCGCCAGCAGCCAAGCTTCGGGAGAAGGGGCCTACGAGCAGTACTTC. Its translation is CASSQASGEGAYEQYF.